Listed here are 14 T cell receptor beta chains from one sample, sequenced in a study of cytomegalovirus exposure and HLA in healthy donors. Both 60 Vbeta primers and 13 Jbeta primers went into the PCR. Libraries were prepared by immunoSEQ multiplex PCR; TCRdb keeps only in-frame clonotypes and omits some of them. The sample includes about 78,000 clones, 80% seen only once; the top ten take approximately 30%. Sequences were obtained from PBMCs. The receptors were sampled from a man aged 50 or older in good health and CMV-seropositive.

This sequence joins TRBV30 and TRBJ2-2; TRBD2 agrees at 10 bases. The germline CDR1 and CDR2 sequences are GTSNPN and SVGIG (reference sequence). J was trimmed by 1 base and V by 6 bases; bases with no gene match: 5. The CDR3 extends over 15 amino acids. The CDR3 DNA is TGTGCCTGCTCGGGGACTAGCGAGAACACCGGGGAGCTGTTTTTT. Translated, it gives CACSGTSENTGELFF.

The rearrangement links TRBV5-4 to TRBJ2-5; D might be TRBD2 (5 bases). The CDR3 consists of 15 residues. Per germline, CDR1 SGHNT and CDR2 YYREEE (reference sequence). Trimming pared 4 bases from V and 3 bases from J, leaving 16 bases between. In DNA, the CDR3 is TGTGCCAGCAGCCCCCCCGGTTTGCGGGAAGAGACCCAGTACTTC. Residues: CASSPPGLREETQYF.

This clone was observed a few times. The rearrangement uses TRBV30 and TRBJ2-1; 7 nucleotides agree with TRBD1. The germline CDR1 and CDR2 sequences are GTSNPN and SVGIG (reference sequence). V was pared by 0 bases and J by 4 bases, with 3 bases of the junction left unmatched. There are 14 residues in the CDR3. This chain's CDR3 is CAWSVGTEYNEQFF. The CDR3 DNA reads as TGTGCCTGGAGTGTAGGGACAGAATACAATGAGCAGTTCTTC. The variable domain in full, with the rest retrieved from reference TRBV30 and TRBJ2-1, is SQTIHQWPATLVQPVGSPLSLECTVEGTSNPNLYWYRQAAGRGLQLLFYSVGIGQISSEVPQNLSASRPQDRQFILSSKKLLLSDSGFYLCAWSVGTEYNEQFFGPGTRLTVL.

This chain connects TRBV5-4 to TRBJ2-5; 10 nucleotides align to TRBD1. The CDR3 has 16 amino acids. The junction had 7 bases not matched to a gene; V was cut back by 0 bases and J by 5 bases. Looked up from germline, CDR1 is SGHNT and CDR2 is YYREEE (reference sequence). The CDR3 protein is CASSLGDRGRHETQYF. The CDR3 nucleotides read TGTGCCAGCAGCTTGGGAGACAGGGGGCGCCATGAGACCCAGTACTTC.

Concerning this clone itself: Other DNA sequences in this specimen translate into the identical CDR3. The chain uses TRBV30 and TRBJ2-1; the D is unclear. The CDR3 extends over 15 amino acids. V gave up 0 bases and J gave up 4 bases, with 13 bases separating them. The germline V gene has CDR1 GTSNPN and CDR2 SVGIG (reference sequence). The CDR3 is CAWSVLAGKYNEQFF. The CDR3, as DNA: TGTGCCTGGAGTGTCTTAGCCGGAAAATACAATGAGCAGTTCTTC.

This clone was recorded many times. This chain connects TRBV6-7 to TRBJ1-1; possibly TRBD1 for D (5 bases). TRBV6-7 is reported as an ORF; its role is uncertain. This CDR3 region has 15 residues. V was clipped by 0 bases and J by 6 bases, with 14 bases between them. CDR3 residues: CASSYSSEGFPEAFF. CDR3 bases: TGTGCCAGCAGTTACTCGTCGGAGGGGTTTCCTGAAGCTTTCTTT.

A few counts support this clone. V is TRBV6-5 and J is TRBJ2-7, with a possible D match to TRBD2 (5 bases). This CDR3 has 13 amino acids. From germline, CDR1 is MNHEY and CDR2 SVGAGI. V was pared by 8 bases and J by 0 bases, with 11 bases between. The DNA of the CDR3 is TGTGCCAGCCAGGATGGACTCTCCTACGAGCAGTACTTC. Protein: CASQDGLSYEQYF.

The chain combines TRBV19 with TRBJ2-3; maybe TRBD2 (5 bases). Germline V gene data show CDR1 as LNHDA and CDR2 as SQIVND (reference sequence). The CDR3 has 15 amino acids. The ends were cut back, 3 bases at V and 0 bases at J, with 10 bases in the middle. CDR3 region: CASSIQAASTDTQYF. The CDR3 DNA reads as TGTGCCAGTAGTATCCAAGCGGCTAGCACAGATACGCAGTATTTT.

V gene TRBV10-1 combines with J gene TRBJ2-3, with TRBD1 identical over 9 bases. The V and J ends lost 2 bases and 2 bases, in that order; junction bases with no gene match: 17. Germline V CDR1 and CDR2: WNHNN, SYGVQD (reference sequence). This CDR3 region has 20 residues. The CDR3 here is CASSETPGSTGGSLTDTQYF. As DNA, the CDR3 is TGCGCCAGCAGTGAGACCCCGGGGTCTACAGGGGGCTCGCTCACAGATACGCAGTATTTT.

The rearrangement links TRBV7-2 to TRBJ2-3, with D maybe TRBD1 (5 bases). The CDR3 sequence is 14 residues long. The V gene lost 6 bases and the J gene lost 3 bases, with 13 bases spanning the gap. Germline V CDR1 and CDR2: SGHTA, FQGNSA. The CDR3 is CASRPQGTTDTQYF. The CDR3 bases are TGTGCCAGCAGACCCCAGGGAACAACAGATACGCAGTATTTT. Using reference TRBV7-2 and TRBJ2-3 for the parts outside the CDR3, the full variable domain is GAGVSQSPSNKVTEKGKDVELRCDPISGHTALYWYRQSLGQGLEFLIYFQGNSAPDKSGLPSDRFSAERTGGSVSTLTIQRTQQEDSAVYLCASRPQGTTDTQYFGPGTRLTVL.

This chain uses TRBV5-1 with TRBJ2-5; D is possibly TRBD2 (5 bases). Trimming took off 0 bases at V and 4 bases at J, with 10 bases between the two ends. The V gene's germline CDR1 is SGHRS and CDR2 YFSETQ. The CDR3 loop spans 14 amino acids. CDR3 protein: CASSLEGVAETQYF. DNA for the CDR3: TGCGCCAGCAGCTTGGAGGGAGTTGCAGAGACCCAGTACTTC.

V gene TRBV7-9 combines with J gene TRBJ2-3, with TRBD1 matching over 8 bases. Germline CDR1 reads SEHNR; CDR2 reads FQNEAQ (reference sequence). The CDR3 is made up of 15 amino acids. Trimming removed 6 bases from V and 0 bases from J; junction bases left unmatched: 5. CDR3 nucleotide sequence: TGTGCCAGCAGAGCCGGGACAGGTAGCACAGATACGCAGTATTTT. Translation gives CASRAGTGSTDTQYF.

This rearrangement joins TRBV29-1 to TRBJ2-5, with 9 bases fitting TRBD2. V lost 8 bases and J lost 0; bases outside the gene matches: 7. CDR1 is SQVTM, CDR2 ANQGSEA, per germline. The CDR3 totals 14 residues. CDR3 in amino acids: CSSNAGGDQETQYF. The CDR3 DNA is TGCAGCTCGAATGCGGGAGGGGACCAAGAGACCCAGTACTTC. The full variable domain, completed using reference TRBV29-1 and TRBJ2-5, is SAVISQKPSRDICQRGTSLTIQCQVDSQVTMMFWYRQQPGQSLTLIATANQGSEATYESGFVIDKFPISRPNLTFSTLTVSNMSPEDSSIYLCSSNAGGDQETQYFGPGTRLLVL.

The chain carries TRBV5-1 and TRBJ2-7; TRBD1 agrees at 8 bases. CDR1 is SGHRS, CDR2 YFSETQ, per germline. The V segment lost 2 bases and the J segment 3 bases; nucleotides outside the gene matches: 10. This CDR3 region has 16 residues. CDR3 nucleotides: TGCGCCAGCAGCTTTACTGTCGCAGGGGGCGGCTACGAGCAGTACTTC. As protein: CASSFTVAGGGYEQYF.